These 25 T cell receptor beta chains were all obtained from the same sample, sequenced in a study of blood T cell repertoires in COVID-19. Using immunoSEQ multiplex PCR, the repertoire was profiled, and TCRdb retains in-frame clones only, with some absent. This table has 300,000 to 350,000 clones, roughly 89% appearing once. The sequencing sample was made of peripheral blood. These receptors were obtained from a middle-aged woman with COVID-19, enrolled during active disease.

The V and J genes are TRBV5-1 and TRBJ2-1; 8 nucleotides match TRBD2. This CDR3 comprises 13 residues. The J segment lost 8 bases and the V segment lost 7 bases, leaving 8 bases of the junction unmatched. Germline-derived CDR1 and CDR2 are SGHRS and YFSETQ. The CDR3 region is CASGSSGDYEQFF. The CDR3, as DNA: TGCGCCAGCGGTAGTAGCGGGGACTATGAGCAGTTCTTC.

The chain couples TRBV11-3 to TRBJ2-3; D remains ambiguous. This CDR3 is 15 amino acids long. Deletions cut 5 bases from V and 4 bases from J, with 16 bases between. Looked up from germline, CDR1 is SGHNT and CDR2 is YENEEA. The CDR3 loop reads CASSETDKSADTQYF. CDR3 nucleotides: TGTGCCAGCAGCGAGACCGACAAATCTGCAGATACGCAGTATTTT.

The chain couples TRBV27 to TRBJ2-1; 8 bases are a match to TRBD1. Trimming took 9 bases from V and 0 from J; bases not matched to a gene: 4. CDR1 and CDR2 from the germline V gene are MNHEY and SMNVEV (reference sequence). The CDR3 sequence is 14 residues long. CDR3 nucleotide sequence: TGTGCCAGGCAAACAGGGGGCTCCTACAATGAGCAGTTCTTC. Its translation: CARQTGGSYNEQFF.

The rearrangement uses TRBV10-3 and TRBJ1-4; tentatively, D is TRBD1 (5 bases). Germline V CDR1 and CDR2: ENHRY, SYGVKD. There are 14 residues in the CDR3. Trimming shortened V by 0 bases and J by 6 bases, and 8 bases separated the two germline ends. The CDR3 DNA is TGTGCCATCAGTGAGTCCGGGGGTGATGAAAAACTGTTTTTT. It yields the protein CAISESGGDEKLFF.

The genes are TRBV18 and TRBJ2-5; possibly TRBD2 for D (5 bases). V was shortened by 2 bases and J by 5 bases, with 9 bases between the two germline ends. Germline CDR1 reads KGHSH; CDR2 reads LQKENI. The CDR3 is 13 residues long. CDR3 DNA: TGTGCCAGCTCACCAGGGAGTATGGAGACCCAGTACTTC. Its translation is CASSPGSMETQYF. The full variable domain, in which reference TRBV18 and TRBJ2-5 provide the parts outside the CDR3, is NAGVMQNPRHLVRRRGQEARLRCSPMKGHSHVYWYRQLPEEGLKFMVYLQKENIIDESGMPKERFSAEFPKEGPSILRIQQVVRGDSAAYFCASSPGSMETQYFGPGTRLLVL.

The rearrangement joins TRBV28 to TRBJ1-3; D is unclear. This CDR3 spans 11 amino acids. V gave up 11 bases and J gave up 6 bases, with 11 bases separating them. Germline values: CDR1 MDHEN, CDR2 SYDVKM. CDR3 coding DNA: TGTGCCGTCGCGGGTTTAAACACCATATATTTT. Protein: CAVAGLNTIYF.

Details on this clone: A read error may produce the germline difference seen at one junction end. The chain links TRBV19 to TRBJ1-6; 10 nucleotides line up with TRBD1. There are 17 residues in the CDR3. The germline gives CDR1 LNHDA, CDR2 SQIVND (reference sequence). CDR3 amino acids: CASTGPGTGVSNSPLHF. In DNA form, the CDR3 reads TGTGCAAGTACGGGCCCCGGGACAGGGGTATCTAATTCACCCCTCCACTTT.

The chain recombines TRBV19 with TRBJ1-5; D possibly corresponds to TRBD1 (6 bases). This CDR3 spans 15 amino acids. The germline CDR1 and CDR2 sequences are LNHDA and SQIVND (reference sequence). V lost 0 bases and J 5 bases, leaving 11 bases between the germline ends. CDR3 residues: CASSIEGARDQPQHF. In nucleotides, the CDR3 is TGTGCCAGTAGTATAGAGGGGGCGCGAGATCAGCCCCAGCATTTT.

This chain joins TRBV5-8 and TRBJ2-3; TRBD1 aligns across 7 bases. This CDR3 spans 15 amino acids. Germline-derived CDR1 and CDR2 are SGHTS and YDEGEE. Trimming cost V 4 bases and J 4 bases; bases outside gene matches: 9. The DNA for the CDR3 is TGTGCCAGCAGCCAACAGGGGAAGGTCGCAGATACGCAGTATTTT. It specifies CASSQQGKVADTQYF. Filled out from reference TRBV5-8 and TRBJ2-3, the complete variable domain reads EAGVTQSPTHLIKTRGQQATLRCSPISGHTSVYWYQQALGLGLQFLLWYDEGEERNRGNFPPRFSGRQFPNYSSELNVNALELEDSALYLCASSQQGKVADTQYFGPGTRLTVL.

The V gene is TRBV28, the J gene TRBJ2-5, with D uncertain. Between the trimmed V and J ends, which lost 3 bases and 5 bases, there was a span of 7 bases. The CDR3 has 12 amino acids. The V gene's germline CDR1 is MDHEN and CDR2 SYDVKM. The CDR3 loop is CASSLLMETQYF. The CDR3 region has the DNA TGTGCCAGCAGTTTGTTAATGGAGACCCAGTACTTC.

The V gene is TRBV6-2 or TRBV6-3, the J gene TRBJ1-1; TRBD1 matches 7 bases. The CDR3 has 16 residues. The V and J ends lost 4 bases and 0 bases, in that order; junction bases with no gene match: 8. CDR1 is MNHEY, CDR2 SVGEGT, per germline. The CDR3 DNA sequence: TGTGCCAGCAGTTCCCCGGGACAGCTCTTGAACACTGAAGCTTTCTTT. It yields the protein CASSSPGQLLNTEAFF.

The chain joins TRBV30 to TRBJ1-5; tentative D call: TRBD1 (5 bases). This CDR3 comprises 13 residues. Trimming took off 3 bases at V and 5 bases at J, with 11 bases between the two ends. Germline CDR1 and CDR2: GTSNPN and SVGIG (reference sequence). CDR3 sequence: CAWRGRGDQPQHF. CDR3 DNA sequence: TGTGCCTGGAGAGGTCGGGGGGATCAGCCCCAGCATTTT.

CDR3 DNA sequence: TGTGCCAGCAGTCCCTCCCGCTCCTGGCCTCAGCCCCAGCATTTT. Translated: CASSPSRSWPQPQHF. The chain couples TRBV28 to TRBJ1-5; D uncertain. Trimming removed 5 bases from V and 6 bases from J, with 17 bases in between. The CDR3 is 15 amino acids. In germline, CDR1 is MDHEN, CDR2 SYDVKM.

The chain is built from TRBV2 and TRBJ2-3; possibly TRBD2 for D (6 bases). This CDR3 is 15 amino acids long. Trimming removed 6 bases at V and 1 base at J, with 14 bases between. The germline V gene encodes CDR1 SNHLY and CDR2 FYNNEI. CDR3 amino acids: CASRDDGEGTDTQYF. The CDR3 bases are TGTGCCAGCAGAGACGACGGGGAGGGCACAGATACGCAGTATTTT.

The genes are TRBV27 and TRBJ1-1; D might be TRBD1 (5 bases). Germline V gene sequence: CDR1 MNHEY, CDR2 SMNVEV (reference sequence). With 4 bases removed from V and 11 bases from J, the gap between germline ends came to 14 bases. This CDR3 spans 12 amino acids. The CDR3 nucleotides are TGTGCCAGCAGTTCCGGGGGATGGCGGGCTTTCTTT. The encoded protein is CASSSGGWRAFF.

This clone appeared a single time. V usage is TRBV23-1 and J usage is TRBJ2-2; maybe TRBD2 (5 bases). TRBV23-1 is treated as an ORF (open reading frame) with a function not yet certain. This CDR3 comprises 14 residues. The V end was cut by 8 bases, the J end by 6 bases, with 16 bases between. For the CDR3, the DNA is TGCGCCAGCCGAGGAGAGGGCAACGCCGGGGAGCTGTTTTTT. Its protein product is CASRGEGNAGELFF.

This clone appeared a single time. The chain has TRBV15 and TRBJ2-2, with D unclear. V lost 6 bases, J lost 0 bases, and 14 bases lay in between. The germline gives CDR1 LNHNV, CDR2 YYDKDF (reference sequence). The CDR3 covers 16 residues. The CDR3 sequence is CATSKTAVSNTGELFF. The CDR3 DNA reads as TGTGCCACCAGTAAAACTGCCGTATCGAACACCGGGGAGCTGTTTTTT. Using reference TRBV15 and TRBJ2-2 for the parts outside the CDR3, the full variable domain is DAMVIQNPRYQVTQFGKPVTLSCSQTLNHNVMYWYQQKSSQAPKLLFHYYDKDFNNEADTPDNFQSRRPNTSFCFLDIRSPGLGDTAMYLCATSKTAVSNTGELFFGEGSRLTVL.

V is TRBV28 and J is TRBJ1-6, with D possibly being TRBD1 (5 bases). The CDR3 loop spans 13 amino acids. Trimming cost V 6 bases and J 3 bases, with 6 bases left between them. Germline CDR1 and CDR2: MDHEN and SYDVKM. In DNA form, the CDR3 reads TGTGCCAGCAGCAGGGTCTATAATTCACCCCTCCACTTT. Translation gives CASSRVYNSPLHF.

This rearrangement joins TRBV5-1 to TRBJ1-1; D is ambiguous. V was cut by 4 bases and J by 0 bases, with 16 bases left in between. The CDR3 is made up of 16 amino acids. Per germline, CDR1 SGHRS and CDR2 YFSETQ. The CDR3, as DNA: TGCGCCAGCAGCGTGTCCGGGATGGGTTTGAACACTGAAGCTTTCTTT. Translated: CASSVSGMGLNTEAFF.

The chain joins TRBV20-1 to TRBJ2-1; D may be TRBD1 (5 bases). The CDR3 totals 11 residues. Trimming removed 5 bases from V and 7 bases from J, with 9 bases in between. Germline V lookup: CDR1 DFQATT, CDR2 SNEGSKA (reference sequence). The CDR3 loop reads CSARRANEQFF. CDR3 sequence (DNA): TGCAGTGCTCGCAGGGCAAATGAGCAGTTCTTC.

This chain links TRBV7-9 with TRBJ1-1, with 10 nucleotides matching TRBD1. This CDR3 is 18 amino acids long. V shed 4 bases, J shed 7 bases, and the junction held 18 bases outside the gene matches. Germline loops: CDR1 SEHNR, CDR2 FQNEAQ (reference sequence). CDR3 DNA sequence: TGTGCCAGCAGCTCGGGTCCCGGGACAGGGGAGTTAATAGTTGAAGCTTTCTTT. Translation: CASSSGPGTGELIVEAFF.

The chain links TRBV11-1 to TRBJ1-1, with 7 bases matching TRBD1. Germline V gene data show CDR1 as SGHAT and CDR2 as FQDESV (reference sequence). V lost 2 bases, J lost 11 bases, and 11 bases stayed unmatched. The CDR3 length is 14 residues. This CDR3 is CASSLIEGAAAAFF. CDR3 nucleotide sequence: TGTGCCAGCAGCTTAATTGAGGGGGCAGCCGCGGCTTTCTTT.

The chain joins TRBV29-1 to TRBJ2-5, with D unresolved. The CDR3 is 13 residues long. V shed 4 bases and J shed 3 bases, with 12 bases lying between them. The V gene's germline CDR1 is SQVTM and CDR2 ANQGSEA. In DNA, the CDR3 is TGCAGCGTTGCAGTTCTAGTCAAAGAGACCCAGTACTTC. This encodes CSVAVLVKETQYF.

In DNA, the CDR3 is TGTGCCAGCACCACCACGGGAAACACTGAAGCTTTCTTT. Residues: CASTTTGNTEAFF. V and J are TRBV28 and TRBJ1-1; D not certain. This CDR3 contains 13 residues. V lost 7 bases and J lost 2, with 11 bases in between. Germline lookup yields CDR1 MDHEN and CDR2 SYDVKM. Combining the CDR3 with reference TRBV28 and TRBJ1-1 gives the whole variable domain DVKVTQSSRYLVKRTGEKVFLECVQDMDHENMFWYRQDPGLGLRLIYFSYDVKMKEKGDIPEGYSVSREKKERFSLILESASTNQTSMYLCASTTTGNTEAFFGQGTRLTVV.

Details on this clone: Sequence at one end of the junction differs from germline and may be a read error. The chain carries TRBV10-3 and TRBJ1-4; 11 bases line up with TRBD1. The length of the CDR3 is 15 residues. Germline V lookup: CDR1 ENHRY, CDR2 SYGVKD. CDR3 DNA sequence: TGTGCCGTCAGGGACAGGGGGGAGTTCGGGGAAAAACTGTTTTTT. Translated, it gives CAVRDRGEFGEKLFF.